These 7 T cell receptor beta chains were sequenced from one sample in a study of blood T cell repertoires in COVID-19. Using immunoSEQ multiplex PCR, the repertoire was profiled, and TCRdb retains in-frame clones only, with some absent. The sample has fewer than 250,000 clones; around 90% are singletons. What was sequenced was peripheral blood. Every receptor here comes from a man in his sixties or seventies with acute or convalescent COVID-19.

CDR3: CSVGDLFTGELFF. CDR3 nucleotide sequence: TGCAGCGTTGGAGACCTCTTCACCGGGGAGCTGTTTTTT. The chain uses TRBV29-1 and TRBJ2-2; D unclear. Per the germline V gene, CDR1 is SQVTM and CDR2 is ANQGSEA. The CDR3 is 13 amino acids. V lost 4 bases and J lost 4, with 10 bases in between.

This chain connects TRBV6-1 to TRBJ2-4; no reliable D call. The CDR3 length is 16 residues. V gave up 4 bases and J gave up 2 bases, with 15 bases separating them. Germline CDR1 is MNHNS and CDR2 is SASEGT. The CDR3 region is CASSAFISSTKNIQYF. CDR3 nucleotide sequence: TGTGCCAGCAGTGCATTCATTAGCAGTACCAAAAACATTCAGTACTTC.

This clone occurred a few times. The CDR3 nucleotides read TGTGCCAGCAGCTTGCGCCAGGGCTGGACTGAAGCTTTCTTT. Protein product: CASSLRQGWTEAFF. This chain joins TRBV5-5 and TRBJ1-1, with D perhaps matching TRBD1 (5 bases). Germline values: CDR1 SGHKS, CDR2 YYEKEE (reference sequence). The CDR3 spans 14 residues. V was shortened by 1 base and J by 5 bases, with 12 bases between the two germline ends.

The chain joins TRBV4-1 to TRBJ1-6, with 7 positions matching TRBD1. V shed 0 bases and J 6 bases; nucleotides not matched to a gene: 8. CDR3 size: 17 residues. Germline CDR1 MGHRA, CDR2 YSYEKL. The DNA for the CDR3 is TGCGCCAGCAGCCAAGATCAGGGTGGGACAGCTAATTCACCCCTCCACTTT. This sequence encodes CASSQDQGGTANSPLHF.

This chain links TRBV12-3 or TRBV12-4 with TRBJ1-1; possibly TRBD1 for D (6 bases). CDR3 size: 13 residues. V shed 3 bases and J shed 12 bases, with 17 bases lying between them. The CDR3: CASSFRLSGETFF. The CDR3 bases are TGTGCCAGCAGTTTTAGGCTGTCAGGGGAAACTTTCTTT.

This chain links TRBV9 with TRBJ1-1; D is possibly TRBD1 (5 bases). This CDR3 comprises 14 residues. Between the trimmed V and J ends, which lost 0 bases and 3 bases, there was a span of 9 bases. CDR1 and CDR2 from the germline V gene are SGDLS and YYNGEE. The DNA of the CDR3 is TGTGCCAGCAGCGTAGCTGTCAGGGACACTGAAGCTTTCTTT. Protein product: CASSVAVRDTEAFF.

The chain uses TRBV27 and TRBJ1-2, with 12 nucleotides matching TRBD1. CDR1 and CDR2 from the germline V gene are MNHEY and SMNVEV (reference sequence). Trimming took 4 bases from V and 3 from J; bases not matched to a gene: 9. This CDR3 is built from 17 residues. In DNA, the CDR3 is TGTGCCAGCAGTTCGAACTCCGGGACAGGGGGCGACTATGGCTACACCTTC. This encodes CASSSNSGTGGDYGYTF.